Listed below are T cell receptor beta chains from one sample, sequenced in a study of beta chain features in type 1 diabetes. Sequencing was performed with immunoSEQ multiplex PCR; in TCRdb, only in-frame clones are kept and a portion is missing. The sample records 38,000 or so clones, roughly two thirds being singletons. Sequenced input: Tregs from blood. These receptors all come from a woman aged 25 to 39 in good health. Each CDR3 is given with its conserved first and last residue. The D gene is left open where the match is weak. Size is stated for part of the rows, as once, few or many counts, or as a class when the clone is expanded.

d_call,clone_size,v_call,j_call,cdr3_aa,cdr3_nt
NA,few,TRBV19,TRBJ2-7,CASSPQVYSYEQYF,TGTGCCAGTAGCCCCCAGGTATACTCCTACGAGCAGTACTTC
NA,NA,TRBV2,TRBJ2-7,CASSEFSYEQYF,TGTGCCAGCAGTGAATTTAGCTACGAGCAGTACTTC
TRBD2,NA,TRBV28,TRBJ2-7,CASSLEGLARPEQYF,TGTGCCAGCAGTCTGGAGGGACTAGCTCGGCCCGAGCAGTACTTC
TRBD2,NA,TRBV4-2,TRBJ2-7,CASSQLAGETYEQYF,TGTGCCAGCAGCCAACTAGCGGGAGAGACCTACGAGCAGTACTTC
NA,NA,TRBV7-3,TRBJ2-1,CASSHFGGYNEQFF,TGTGCCAGCAGCCACTTCGGGGGCTACAATGAGCAGTTCTTC
NA,NA,TRBV9,TRBJ2-6,CASSVIGSGANVLTF,TGTGCCAGCAGCGTAATCGGCTCTGGGGCCAACGTCCTGACTTTC
TRBD1,NA,TRBV19,TRBJ1-5,CASQRTGYNQPQHF,TGTGCCAGTCAACGGACAGGGTACAATCAGCCCCAGCATTTT
TRBD2,few,TRBV18,TRBJ2-1,CASSRTSGGGNEQFF,TGTGCCAGCTCACGGACTAGCGGAGGGGGCAATGAGCAGTTCTTC
TRBD2,NA,TRBV25-1,TRBJ2-1,CASSQASGRGGEQFF,TGTGCCAGCAGTCAAGCTAGCGGGAGGGGCGGTGAGCAGTTCTTC
NA,few,TRBV7-2,TRBJ2-5,CASSLVQQETQYF,TGTGCCAGCAGCTTAGTGCAGCAAGAGACCCAGTACTTC
TRBD2,NA,TRBV7-2,TRBJ2-1,CASSLAPGLAGLNEQFF,TGTGCCAGCAGCTTAGCCCCGGGACTAGCGGGTTTAAATGAGCAGTTCTTC
TRBD1,NA,TRBV5-5,TRBJ2-7,CASSFGQGASSYEQYF,TGTGCCAGCAGCTTCGGACAGGGGGCGAGCTCCTACGAGCAGTACTTC
NA,NA,TRBV6-5,TRBJ2-7,CASSYSGGPWYF,TGTGCCAGCAGTTACTCGGGCGGGCCTTGGTACTTC
NA,NA,TRBV9,TRBJ2-1,CASSVARVSEQFF,TGTGCCAGCAGCGTAGCTCGGGTGAGTGAGCAGTTCTTC
NA,NA,TRBV15,TRBJ1-5,CATSRVSGINQPQHF,TGTGCCACCAGCAGAGTTTCAGGCATCAATCAGCCCCAGCATTTT
NA,NA,TRBV7-2,TRBJ2-1,CASSGRPLGGQFF,TGTGCCAGCAGCGGGAGGCCTCTAGGCGGGCAGTTCTTC
NA,NA,TRBV4-1,TRBJ2-1,CASSGQGTYNEQFF,TGCGCCAGCAGCGGGCAGGGGACCTACAATGAGCAGTTCTTC
NA,NA,TRBV7-3,TRBJ2-3,CASSLTFGERYTQYF,TGTGCCAGCAGCTTAACCTTTGGGGAGCGGTATACGCAGTATTTT
NA,NA,TRBV6-5,TRBJ1-6,CASSYDNIGRDSPLHF,TGTGCCAGCAGTTACGATAACATCGGGAGGGATTCACCCCTCCACTTT
NA,NA,TRBV28,TRBJ1-1,CASSRGRNTEAFF,TGTGCCAGCAGTAGGGGGAGGAACACTGAAGCTTTCTTT
TRBD2,NA,TRBV28,TRBJ2-1,CASSSPRTRNYNEQFF,TGTGCCAGCAGCTCCCCCCGGACTAGGAACTACAATGAGCAGTTCTTC
NA,NA,TRBV7-9,TRBJ1-1,CASRLTGFGLAEAFF,TGTGCCAGCAGGCTTACAGGGTTCGGACTCGCTGAAGCTTTCTTT
NA,NA,TRBV6-1,TRBJ2-1,CASRTVPSSYNEQFF,TGTGCCAGTCGGACAGTACCAAGCTCCTACAATGAGCAGTTCTTC
NA,NA,TRBV25-1,TRBJ1-1,CASIPRVGTEAFF,TGTGCCAGCATTCCCAGGGTCGGCACTGAAGCTTTCTTT
TRBD2,NA,TRBV5-1,TRBJ2-1,CASSPLFAGDGNEQFF,TGCGCCAGCAGCCCCCTTTTCGCGGGAGACGGAAATGAGCAGTTCTTC
TRBD2,few,TRBV7-3,TRBJ2-1,CASSLSGGAQFF,TGTGCCAGCAGCCTGAGCGGGGGTGCGCAGTTCTTC
TRBD2,NA,TRBV18,TRBJ2-1,CASSPFSGRIYNEQFF,TGTGCCAGCTCACCCTTTAGCGGGAGGATCTACAATGAGCAGTTCTTC
NA,NA,TRBV5-1,TRBJ2-7,CASSLAQAFYEQYF,TGCGCCAGCAGCTTGGCGCAGGCCTTCTACGAGCAGTACTTC
TRBD2,NA,TRBV7-2,TRBJ2-4,CASSQRRVAGATKNIQYF,TGTGCCAGCAGCCAGAGGAGGGTAGCGGGAGCAACCAAAAACATTCAGTACTTC
NA,few,TRBV6-6,TRBJ2-2,CASSPTGAGELFF,TGTGCCAGCAGTCCCACAGGCGCCGGGGAGCTGTTTTTT
NA,NA,TRBV5-1,TRBJ2-7,CASSNAGLNEQYF,TGCGCCAGCAGCAACGCGGGGCTGAACGAGCAGTACTTC
TRBD2,few,TRBV5-4,TRBJ2-5,CASSLAPSGSPHF,TGTGCCAGCAGCTTGGCACCTAGCGGGAGCCCACACTTC
TRBD2,few,TRBV10-2,TRBJ2-3,CASRILAGGTDTQYF,TGCGCCAGCAGGATACTAGCGGGAGGCACAGATACGCAGTATTTT
NA,NA,TRBV5-1,TRBJ1-1,CASRFRSANTEAFF,TGCGCCAGCAGATTCAGGTCTGCGAACACTGAAGCTTTCTTT
TRBD2,few,TRBV9,TRBJ2-1,CASSLEGLAVYNEQFF,TGTGCCAGCAGCCTCGAGGGACTAGCGGTCTACAATGAGCAGTTCTTC